This record covers a single T cell receptor beta chain. Antigen: not known. The sample is drawn from a study of T cell responses to AZD1222 COVID-19 vaccine. The CDR3 runs 16 residues. V lost 1 base to trimming and J lost 5 bases, with 14 bases between them. The germline V gene encodes CDR1 SEHNR and CDR2 FQNEAQ (reference sequence). Measured with immunoSEQ multiplex PCR; TCRdb has only the in-frame clones, and not every one. The sample shows 130,000 or so clones, around 83% of them seen only once. Pooling covered second doses at about 4 or about 12 weeks. Findings and caveats of the study: The sample set comprised mostly white British donors with more females, and clonal diversity was possibly underestimated. Reportedly, close to half of spike-specific TCRs are directed against unmutated variant regions. The study found Spike-specific TCR breadth and depth rose after two AZD1222 doses.

This receptor was obtained from an adult who received the AZD1222 COVID-19 vaccine. This chain uses TRBV7-9 with TRBJ1-4, with D perhaps matching TRBD1 (5 bases). The input for sequencing was peripheral blood, taken 28 days after the second AZD1222 dose. CDR3 residues: CASSLGRAGMNEKLFF. The CDR3 nucleotides read TGTGCCAGCAGCTTAGGGAGGGCAGGGATGAATGAAAAACTGTTTTTT. Full variable domain (rest looked up from reference TRBV7-9 and TRBJ1-4): DTGVSQNPRHKITKRGQNVTFRCDPISEHNRLYWYRQTLGQGPEFLTYFQNEAQLEKSRLLSDRFSAERPKGSFSTLEIQRTEQGDSAMYLCASSLGRAGMNEKLFFGSGTQLSVL.